This T cell receptor (beta chain) is drawn from a study of cytomegalovirus exposure and HLA in healthy donors. Background on the study: Unique TCR beta sequences numbering approximately 100 million came from 150 million to 200 million T cells in an earlier analysis.

V dropped 2 bases and J dropped 4 bases, with 8 bases sitting between them. CDR1 is MNHEY, CDR2 SVGAGI, per germline. The CDR3 has 13 residues. With 60 Vbeta and 13 Jbeta primers, the PCR was carried out. Generated by immunoSEQ multiplex PCR, the TCRdb table keeps only in-frame clones and is missing some. The repertoire holds 100,000 to 150,000 clones, with about 74% as singletons. The chain is built from TRBV6-5 and TRBJ1-2; perhaps TRBD1 as D (5 bases). The sequenced sample consisted of PBMCs. This sequence originates from a man between 25 and 39 years old in good health and CMV-seronegative. The CDR3 spells CASSYGGAYGYTF. The CDR3 DNA sequence: TGTGCCAGCAGTTACGGCGGGGCCTATGGCTACACCTTC.